The 29 T cell receptor beta chains given below trace back to one sample, sequenced in a study of T cells in women clearing cervical HPV infection. Measured with immunoSEQ multiplex PCR; TCRdb has only the in-frame clones, and not every one. This sample's clone table lists some 30,000 clones. Sequencing was performed on blood buffy coat. Receptors were obtained from a woman aged 18 to 69 with a cervical HPV16 infection that either progressed to CIN3+ or cleared (not recorded which).

Concerning this clone: At one end, the junction sequence differs from germline, possibly due to a read error. The read ends 3 residues shy of where the CDR3 ends; the end is completed using the germline J gene. The chain employs TRBV4-1 and TRBJ2-7; 8 bases are a match to TRBD1. The CDR3 loop spans 15 amino acids. Germline loops: CDR1 MGHRA, CDR2 YSYEKL. CDR3 protein: CTSSSTGTGPYEQYF. Partial CDR3 DNA: TGCACCAGCAGTTCTACCGGGACAGGCCCCTACGAG.

Points on this clone: Sequencing ends 3 residues short of the CDR3 end; the germline J gene provides the rest. This chain links TRBV20-1 with TRBJ1-2; tentatively, D is TRBD1 (5 bases). This CDR3 is 13 amino acids long. Germline values: CDR1 DFQATT, CDR2 SNEGSKA (reference sequence). CDR3 DNA, as far as it was read: TGCAGTGCCCTGGGACTAGCGATAGATACC. Encoded protein: CSALGLAIDT. The entire CDR3 is CSALGLAIDTYTF.

Regarding this clone: The CDR3 extends 3 residues past the end of the read, so its final part is completed from the germline J gene. The chain uses TRBV7-2 and TRBJ2-7; weak D call: TRBD2 (6 bases). CDR1 SGHTA and CDR2 FQGNSA come from the germline V gene. The CDR3 is 15 residues long. Trimming shortened V by 4 bases and J by 0 bases, and 13 bases separated the two germline ends. The sequenced CDR3 bases are TGTGCCAGCAGCTCGGGACTGCTATCCTCCTACGAG. It codes for CASSSGLLSSYE. The complete CDR3 protein is CASSSGLLSSYEQYF.

Concerning this clone itself: Sequencing ends 3 residues short of the CDR3 end; the germline J gene provides the rest. The chain links TRBV7-6 to TRBJ2-7, with 7 bases aligning to TRBD2. This CDR3 contains 15 residues. Per germline, CDR1 SGHVS and CDR2 FNYEAQ. The trim removed 1 base at V and 5 bases at J, leaving 8 bases unmatched. CDR3 in amino acids: CASSLDGTGGDEQYF. The covered CDR3 bases are TGTGCCAGCAGCTTAGACGGGACGGGGGGAGACGAG.

A note on this clone: The read terminates 3 residues before the CDR3 end, so the remaining end is supplied by the germline J gene. The rearrangement uses TRBV5-1 and TRBJ2-3; TRBD2 matches at 8 bases. J gave up 2 bases and V 4 bases, and 15 bases lay outside the gene matches. The CDR3 length is 18 residues. Germline values: CDR1 SGHRS, CDR2 YFSETQ. CDR3 protein: CASSRRLHSGTPTDTQYF. The sequenced part of the CDR3 DNA is TGCGCCAGCAGCCGCCGTTTACATAGCGGGACGCCCACAGATACG. Filled out from reference TRBV5-1 and TRBJ2-3, the complete variable domain reads KAGVTQTPRYLIKTRGQQVTLSCSPISGHRSVSWYQQTPGQGLQFLFEYFSETQRNKGNFPGRFSGRQFSNSRSEMNVSTLELGDSALYLCASSRRLHSGTPTDTQYFGPGTRLTVL.

A note on this clone: The sequenced fragment ends 3 residues before the CDR3 boundary, so the rest is inferred from the germline J gene. The rearrangement joins TRBV19 to TRBJ2-7; 10 bases match TRBD2. Germline V gene sequence: CDR1 LNHDA, CDR2 SQIVND (reference sequence). V lost 4 bases and J lost 3; bases outside the gene matches: 0. The CDR3 sequence is 13 residues long. The CDR3 reads CASSTSGGYEQYF. Incomplete CDR3 DNA: TGTGCCAGTAGTACTAGCGGGGGCTACGAG.

CDR3 protein: CSATSGAGQPSNSPLHF. The CDR3 DNA, read in part, is TGCAGTGCCACTAGCGGGGCTGGACAGCCTAGTAATTCACCC. The chain combines TRBV20-1 with TRBJ1-6; maybe TRBD1 (6 bases). The read is 3 residues too short to cover the CDR3 end, so that end is filled in from the germline J gene. V dropped 6 bases and J dropped 6 bases, with 24 bases sitting between them. CDR1 DFQATT and CDR2 SNEGSKA come from the germline V gene (reference sequence). This CDR3 has 17 residues.

As regards this clone: The CDR3 extends 3 residues past the end of the read, so its final part is completed from the germline J gene. J is TRBJ2-3 and V is TRBV6-2 or TRBV6-3; 14 nucleotides match TRBD2. This CDR3 comprises 16 residues. CDR1 is MNHEY, CDR2 SVGEGT, per germline. V shed 6 bases and J 3 bases; nucleotides not matched to a gene: 5. CDR3 amino acids: CASSRTSGGTTDTQYF. The CDR3 DNA, read in part, is TGTGCCAGCAGCAGGACTAGCGGGGGGACAACAGATACG.

Note on this clone: The CDR3 goes on 3 residues after the read ends, and that part is filled in from the germline J gene. The rearrangement joins TRBV5-6 to TRBJ1-2, with 9 positions matching TRBD1. This CDR3 is 15 amino acids long. J lost 4 bases, V lost 2 bases, and 6 bases had no gene match. The germline CDR1 and CDR2 sequences are SGHDT and YYEEEE. CDR3 region: CASSLRTGVVYGYTF. CDR3 DNA, as far as it was read: TGTGCCAGCAGCTTACGGACAGGGGTAGTCTATGGC.

On this clone: From the germline J gene comes the end of the CDR3, since the read stops 3 residues before it. This sequence joins TRBV6-1 and TRBJ2-7; D might be TRBD1 (6 bases). V lost 2 bases to trimming and J lost 3 bases, with 11 bases between them. Germline CDR1 reads MNHNS; CDR2 reads SASEGT. The CDR3 contains 14 residues. The part of the CDR3 DNA that was read is TGTGCCAGCAGTGAATTAGACAGGCTCTACGAG. This codes for CASSELDRLYE. From start to end, the CDR3 is CASSELDRLYEQYF.

As to this clone: Sequencing ends 3 residues short of the CDR3 end; the germline J gene provides the rest. The J gene is TRBJ1-6, the V gene TRBV18; D gene unclear. The germline V gene has CDR1 KGHSH and CDR2 LQKENI. This CDR3 has 17 residues. Trimming took 5 bases from V and 0 from J, leaving 14 bases between them. The CDR3 protein is CASSANSPSSYNSPLHF. CDR3 bases read: TGTGCCAGCTCAGCGAACAGCCCAAGCTCCTATAATTCACCC.

About this clone: Sequencing ends 3 residues short of the CDR3 end; the germline J gene provides the rest. V usage is TRBV19 and J usage is TRBJ2-3; TRBD2 aligns across 10 bases. This CDR3 region has 15 residues. Germline CDR1 LNHDA, CDR2 SQIVND (reference sequence). V shed 5 bases and J 6 bases; nucleotides not matched to a gene: 8. CDR3 in amino acids: CASSVPSGREDTQYF. The part of the CDR3 DNA that was read is TGTGCCAGTAGTGTACCTAGCGGGAGAGAGGATACG.

A remark on this clone: The read ends 3 residues early relative to the CDR3; the germline J gene fills the gap. This sequence joins TRBV6-2 or TRBV6-3 and TRBJ1-5, with a possible D match to TRBD1 (5 bases). Trimming left V 6 bases short and J 8 bases short, with 14 bases between. Germline CDR1 MNHEY, CDR2 SVGEGT. CDR3 length: 13 residues. CDR3 protein: CASSHGWGEPQHF. The covered CDR3 bases are TGTGCCAGCAGCCACGGGTGGGGGGAGCCC.

Concerning this clone: The CDR3 end lies 3 residues beyond the end of the read and is filled in from the germline J gene. The rearrangement joins TRBV7-2 to TRBJ2-7; maybe TRBD1 (5 bases). CDR1 is SGHTA, CDR2 FQGNSA, per germline. Trimming stripped 8 bases from V and 0 bases from J, with 14 bases between. This CDR3 has 14 residues. The chain's CDR3 is CASGDSLFSYEQYF. CDR3 DNA, as far as it was read: TGTGCCAGCGGAGACAGCCTCTTCTCCTACGAG.

As regards this clone: From the germline J gene comes the end of the CDR3, since the read stops 3 residues before it. This chain uses TRBV7-2 with TRBJ2-3; TRBD2 matches at 9 bases. The CDR3 spans 15 residues. Trimming cost V 5 bases and J 3 bases; bases outside gene matches: 6. Germline assignment: CDR1 SGHTA and CDR2 FQGNSA. The part of the CDR3 DNA that was read is TGTGCCAGCAGCCCCTGGACTAGCGCTACAGATACG. This sequence encodes CASSPWTSATDT. The complete CDR3 sequence is CASSPWTSATDTQYF.

To note about this clone: The read gets to within 3 residues of the CDR3 end, and the germline J gene fills in the rest. The chain employs TRBV18 and TRBJ1-1; TRBD1 aligns across 8 bases. V gave up 2 bases and J gave up 3 bases; unmatched junction bases: 2. The germline V gene has CDR1 KGHSH and CDR2 LQKENI. CDR3 length: 14 amino acids. The covered CDR3 bases are TGTGCCAGCTCACCAACGACAGGGGACACTGAA. This translates into CASSPTTGDTE. The whole CDR3 sequence is CASSPTTGDTEAFF. The full variable domain, its missing parts supplied by reference TRBV18 and TRBJ1-1, is NAGVMQNPRHLVRRRGQEARLRCSPMKGHSHVYWYRQLPEEGLKFMVYLQKENIIDESGMPKERFSAEFPKEGPSILRIQQVVRGDSAAYFCASSPTTGDTEAFFGQGTRLTVV.

Comments on this clone: With the read ending 3 residues before the CDR3 end, the germline J gene is used to fill in that end. This chain links TRBV5-6 with TRBJ1-5, with D uncertain. The CDR3 has 15 amino acids. Trimming removed 3 bases from V and 0 bases from J, with 10 bases in between. From germline, CDR1 is SGHDT and CDR2 YYEEEE. CDR3 residues: CASSSQVISNQPQHF. CDR3 DNA, as far as it was read: TGTGCCAGCAGCTCTCAGGTGATTAGCAATCAGCCC.

As for this clone: The read halts 3 residues ahead of the CDR3 end, with the missing end drawn from the germline J gene. The genes are TRBV7-2 and TRBJ2-7; 10 bases align to TRBD1. The germline CDR1 and CDR2 sequences are SGHTA and FQGNSA. This CDR3 spans 15 amino acids. V gave up 5 bases and J gave up 2 bases; unmatched junction bases: 6. CDR3 in amino acids: CASSPGTGVAYEQYF. The covered CDR3 bases are TGTGCCAGCAGCCCTGGGACAGGGGTCGCCTACGAG. Variable domain in full (rest from reference TRBV7-2 and TRBJ2-7): GAGVSQSPSNKVTEKGKDVELRCDPISGHTALYWYRQSLGQGLEFLIYFQGNSAPDKSGLPSDRFSAERTGGSVSTLTIQRTQQEDSAVYLCASSPGTGVAYEQYFGPGTRLTVT.

Points on this clone: Read data end 3 residues before the CDR3 end; the end is taken from the germline J gene. The chain recombines TRBV29-1 with TRBJ2-7, with 9 bases aligning to TRBD1. The CDR3 spans 14 residues. Germline lookup yields CDR1 SQVTM and CDR2 ANQGSEA. The ends lost 8 bases at V and 0 bases at J; junction bases unmatched: 8. CDR3 amino acids: CSFLRDRASYEQYF. The CDR3 bases that were read are TGCAGCTTCCTCCGGGACAGGGCCTCCTACGAG.

To note about this clone: The read ends 3 residues shy of where the CDR3 ends; the end is completed using the germline J gene. The chain uses TRBV5-1 and TRBJ1-2, with TRBD1 identical over 7 bases. Germline-derived CDR1 and CDR2 are SGHRS and YFSETQ. Losses at the gene ends were 4 bases for V and 5 bases for J; bases not matched to a gene: 5. The length of the CDR3 is 13 residues. CDR3 DNA (partial): TGCGCCAGCAGCCCGACAGGGCCGTATGGC. Protein sequence: CASSPTGPYG. The full CDR3 reads CASSPTGPYGYTF.

As to this clone: The read is 3 residues too short to cover the CDR3 end, so that end is filled in from the germline J gene. V usage is TRBV20-1 and J usage is TRBJ2-5, with TRBD2 matching 12 bases. The CDR3 spans 15 residues. Germline CDR1 DFQATT, CDR2 SNEGSKA (reference sequence). The J segment lost 2 bases and the V segment lost 6 bases, leaving 7 bases of the junction unmatched. The chain's CDR3 is CSAQRTSGTQETQYF. Incomplete CDR3 DNA: TGCAGTGCACAGCGGACTAGCGGGACTCAAGAGACC.

Concerning this clone: The CDR3 extends 3 residues past the end of the read, so its final part is completed from the germline J gene. The chain uses TRBV6-1 and TRBJ1-5, with a tentative D call TRBD1 (6 bases). The length of the CDR3 is 14 residues. Trimming shortened V by 1 base and J by 4 bases, and 8 bases separated the two germline ends. Germline CDR1 MNHNS, CDR2 SASEGT. The CDR3 loop reads CASSEGTENQPQHF. CDR3 DNA, as far as it was read: TGTGCCAGCAGTGAAGGGACAGAGAATCAGCCC.

On this clone itself: The read finishes 3 residues shy of the CDR3 end, and the germline J gene is used to complete it. This sequence joins TRBV5-1 and TRBJ1-1, with 9 bases fitting TRBD1. The CDR3 is made up of 16 amino acids. The germline V gene has CDR1 SGHRS and CDR2 YFSETQ. CDR3: CASSLRTGERGQEAFF. CDR3 DNA, as far as it was read: TGCGCCAGCAGCTTGAGGACAGGGGAGAGGGGACAGGAA. Complete variable domain (other parts from reference TRBV5-1 and TRBJ1-1): KAGVTQTPRYLIKTRGQQVTLSCSPISGHRSVSWYQQTPGQGLQFLFEYFSETQRNKGNFPGRFSGRQFSNSRSEMNVSTLELGDSALYLCASSLRTGERGQEAFFGQGTRLTVV.

As regards this clone: The read halts 3 residues ahead of the CDR3 end, with the missing end drawn from the germline J gene. This chain links TRBV7-3 with TRBJ2-5; 9 bases match TRBD1. Trimming at V came to 5 bases and at J to 2 bases, leaving 6 bases not matched to a gene. Germline assignment: CDR1 SGHTA and CDR2 FQGTGA. CDR3 size: 15 residues. The CDR3 reads CASSRQGGWQETQYF. The DNA read from the CDR3 is TGTGCCAGCAGCCGACAGGGGGGTTGGCAAGAGACC.

Points on this clone: One junction end disagrees with the germline gene, perhaps due to a read error. The observed sequence ends 3 residues before the CDR3 terminus, with the missing tail filled in from the germline J gene. V gene TRBV7-9 combines with J gene TRBJ1-2; TRBD1 matches at 7 bases. The CDR3 extends over 12 amino acids. Germline loops: CDR1 SEHNR, CDR2 FQNEAQ (reference sequence). CDR3 in amino acids: CAGSYDRDGYTF. CDR3 DNA (partial): TGTGCCGGCAGCTACGACAGGGATGGC.

Comments on this clone: The CDR3 extends 3 residues past the end of the read, so its final part is completed from the germline J gene. V usage is TRBV20-1 and J usage is TRBJ2-1; maybe TRBD1 (6 bases). Trimming left V 4 bases short and J 9 bases short, with 16 bases between. Germline loops: CDR1 DFQATT, CDR2 SNEGSKA (reference sequence). CDR3 length: 13 residues. The CDR3 reads CSAIRAPQGEQFF. Partial CDR3 DNA: TGCAGTGCTATTAGGGCCCCACAGGGTGAG.

Details on this clone: The read terminates 3 residues ahead of where the CDR3 ends, so the germline J gene completes it. The rearrangement joins TRBV7-2 to TRBJ2-7; 9 nucleotides agree with TRBD2. Germline V gene lookup returns CDR1 SGHTA and CDR2 FQGNSA. CDR3 length: 14 amino acids. V lost 6 bases and J lost 5; bases outside the gene matches: 8. The CDR3 spells CASSLGLASDEQYF. Incomplete CDR3 DNA: TGTGCCAGCAGTCTAGGACTAGCGTCTGACGAG. Variable domain in full (rest from reference TRBV7-2 and TRBJ2-7): GAGVSQSPSNKVTEKGKDVELRCDPISGHTALYWYRQSLGQGLEFLIYFQGNSAPDKSGLPSDRFSAERTGGSVSTLTIQRTQQEDSAVYLCASSLGLASDEQYFGPGTRLTVT.

In regard to this clone: The CDR3 is cut off 3 residues early in the read; its end comes from the germline J gene. V and J are TRBV5-1 and TRBJ1-2, with 8 nucleotides matching TRBD1. J lost 4 bases, V lost 4 bases, and 9 bases had no gene match. CDR3 length: 15 amino acids. Germline CDR1 and CDR2: SGHRS and YFSETQ. Incomplete CDR3 DNA: TGCGCCAGCAGCGCGACCGGGACAGGAATCTATGGC. Its protein product is CASSATGTGIYG. The entire CDR3 sequence reads CASSATGTGIYGYTF.

As to this clone: The CDR3 end falls 3 residues outside the read, so it is completed with the germline J gene. The genes are TRBV7-9 and TRBJ2-3, with D perhaps matching TRBD1 (5 bases). Trimming removed 4 bases from V and 2 bases from J, with 10 bases in between. CDR1 and CDR2 (germline): SEHNR, FQNEAQ (reference sequence). This CDR3 region has 14 residues. Here the CDR3 reads CASSYGANTDTQYF. The part of the CDR3 DNA that was read is TGTGCCAGCAGCTATGGGGCGAACACAGATACG.